The 7 T cell receptor beta chains below were found in one sample sequenced in a study of T cells after yellow fever vaccination. One entry per CDR3 protein results from TCRdb running MiXCR on the 5' RACE reads. In the table there are 340,000 or so distinct CDR3 sequences, 12% of which are singletons. The material was CD4+ T cells sorted from PBMCs, obtained 15 days after the yellow fever booster vaccination. These receptors all come from a man aged 18-30 years who received the YFV17D yellow fever vaccine.

The J gene is TRBJ2-7, the V gene TRBV5-5; maybe TRBD2 (5 bases). CDR1 and CDR2 from the germline V gene are SGHKS and YYEKEE (reference sequence). The V end was cut by 5 bases, the J end by 3 bases, with 18 bases between. The CDR3 loop spans 15 amino acids. The DNA of the CDR3 is TGTGCCAGCAGTACCGGAGGAGAAGTAAACTACGAGCAGTACTTC. Its protein is CASSTGGEVNYEQYF.

The chain has TRBV12-5 and TRBJ1-4; the D is unclear. V was clipped by 0 bases and J by 3 bases, with 8 bases between them. Germline CDR1 LGHNT, CDR2 FRNRAP. The CDR3 extends over 15 amino acids. CDR3: CASGLVEVANEKLFF. CDR3 bases: TGTGCTAGTGGTTTGGTGGAGGTGGCTAATGAAAAACTGTTTTTT.

This clonotype was counted only a few times. The chain couples TRBV5-1 to TRBJ2-5; D unclear. This CDR3 is 14 amino acids long. Trimming removed 4 bases at V and 4 bases at J, with 14 bases between. CDR1 is SGHRS and CDR2 is YFSETQ in the germline V gene. CDR3 in amino acids: CASSTDPPPETQYF. The DNA of the CDR3 is TGCGCCAGCAGCACCGACCCGCCCCCAGAGACCCAGTACTTC.

This clonotype has a handful of counts. The chain links TRBV5-4 to TRBJ2-5; 8 nucleotides match TRBD2. CDR3 length equals 17 residues. Trimming took 4 bases from V and 1 from J; bases not matched to a gene: 12. Germline V CDR1 and CDR2: SGHNT, YYREEE (reference sequence). The CDR3 loop reads CASSPWGGRGGQETQYF. The CDR3 DNA sequence: TGTGCCAGCAGCCCATGGGGAGGACGGGGGGGCCAAGAGACCCAGTACTTC.

The chain employs TRBV12-3 or TRBV12-4 and TRBJ1-6; no clear D. Trimming shortened V by 3 bases and J by 5 bases, and 8 bases separated the two germline ends. CDR3 length equals 14 residues. The CDR3 DNA sequence: TGTGCCAGCAGTTTCGGCGGGGATAATTCACCCCTCCACTTT. Amino acids: CASSFGGDNSPLHF.

This clonotype has just a few counts. The chain links TRBV5-1 to TRBJ1-2; D possibly corresponds to TRBD1 (5 bases). Germline values: CDR1 SGHRS, CDR2 YFSETQ. This CDR3 spans 16 amino acids. The V gene lost 2 bases and the J gene lost 1 base, with 15 bases spanning the gap. CDR3 loop: CASSLDPGRNNYGYTF. CDR3 in DNA: TGCGCCAGCAGCTTAGATCCGGGACGGAATAACTATGGCTACACCTTC.

This clonotype was seen only a few times. The chain employs TRBV12-2 and TRBJ1-1. TRBV12-2 is assigned pseudogene status. This CDR3 has 12 residues. The CDR3 region is CASRLEAREAFF. The CDR3 DNA reads TGTGCAAGTCGCTTAGAGGCTAGGGAAGCTTTCTTT.